What follows describes a single T cell receptor (beta chain). The V and J ends lost 2 bases and 5 bases, in that order; junction bases with no gene match: 6. Germline values: CDR1 MNHNY, CDR2 SVGAGI (reference sequence). The CDR3 extends over 15 amino acids. The data stem from a study of CD8 T cells in Susac syndrome. RNA in amounts of roughly 0.5 to 1 ug was reverse transcribed with random hexamers. TCRdb used MiXCR to reprocess the immunoSEQ multiplex PCR reads, holding one entry per CDR3 protein. The table includes some 190,000 distinct CDR3 sequences, approximately 94% detected once. The TCR sequence derives from a human donor in good health. The chain links TRBV6-6 to TRBJ2-4; 7 bases are shared with TRBD1. The sequenced sample was CD4+ T cells from PBMCs. In nucleotides, the CDR3 is TGTGCCAGCAGTTACCCGACAGGGTTGGAAAACATTCAGTACTTC. Translation: CASSYPTGLENIQYF.